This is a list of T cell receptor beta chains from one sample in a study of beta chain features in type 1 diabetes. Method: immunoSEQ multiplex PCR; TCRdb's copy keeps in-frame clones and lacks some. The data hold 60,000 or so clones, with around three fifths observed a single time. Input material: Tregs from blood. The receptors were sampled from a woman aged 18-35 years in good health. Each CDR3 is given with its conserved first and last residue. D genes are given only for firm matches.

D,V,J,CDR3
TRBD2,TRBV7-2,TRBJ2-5,CASSTQRGGGETQYF
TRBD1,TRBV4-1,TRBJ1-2,CASSHTDRGNDGYTF
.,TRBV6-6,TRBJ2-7,CASSWREEDEQYF
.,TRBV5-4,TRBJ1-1,CASSLGARGGTEAFF
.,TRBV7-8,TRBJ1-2,CASSLWQEDADYGYTF
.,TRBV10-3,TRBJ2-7,CAISESTGNYEQYF
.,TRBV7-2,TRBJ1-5,CASSLGDSNQPQHF
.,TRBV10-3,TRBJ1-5,CAISEGLSNQPQHF
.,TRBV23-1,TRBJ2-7,CASSQTRVNDEQYF
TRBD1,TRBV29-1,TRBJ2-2,CSVGYRGRVTGELFF
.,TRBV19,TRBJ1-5,CASSAASRGSSGQPQHF
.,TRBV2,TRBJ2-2,CASTIGTLNTGELFF
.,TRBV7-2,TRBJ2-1,CASSLVDSSYNEQFF
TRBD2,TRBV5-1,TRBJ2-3,CASSLGRLALGDTQYF
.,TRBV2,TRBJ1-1,CASSGQASVAEAFF
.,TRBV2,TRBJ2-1,CASRDYRDEQFF
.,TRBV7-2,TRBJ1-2,CASSLERGGVSGYTF
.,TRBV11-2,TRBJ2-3,CASSLVVRSGLRTDTQYF
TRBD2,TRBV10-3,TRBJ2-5,CAIRSGGEETQYF
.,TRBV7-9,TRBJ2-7,CASSSQGGLTYEQYF
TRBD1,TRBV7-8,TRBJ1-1,CASSSRTGGLEAFF
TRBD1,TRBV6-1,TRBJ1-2,CASSEQGENYGYTF
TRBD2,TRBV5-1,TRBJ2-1,CASSLSLSGGTYNEQFF
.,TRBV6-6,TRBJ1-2,CASDDRSPYYGYTF
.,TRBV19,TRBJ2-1,CASSPGRVRNEQFF
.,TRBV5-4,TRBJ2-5,CASNVYRGEGETQYF
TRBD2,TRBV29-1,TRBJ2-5,CSVAGGQETQYF
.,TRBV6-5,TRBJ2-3,CASSYLSGTDTQYF
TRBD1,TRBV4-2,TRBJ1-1,CASSENRGMNTEAFF
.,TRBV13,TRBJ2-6,CASTLMGASLPSGANVLTF
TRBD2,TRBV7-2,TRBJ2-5,CASSSYSGGVETQYF
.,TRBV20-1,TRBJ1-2,CSAIISYGYTF
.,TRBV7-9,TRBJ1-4,CASSLRYQEATNEKLFF
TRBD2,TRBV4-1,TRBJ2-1,CASSQGDLGAGGPNEQFF
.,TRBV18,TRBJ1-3,CASSPQDFSSGNTIYF
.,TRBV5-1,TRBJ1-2,CASSLALNYGYTF
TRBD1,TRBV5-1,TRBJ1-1,CASSAWTGRTTEAFF
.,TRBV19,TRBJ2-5,CASSRIRGPGGETQYF
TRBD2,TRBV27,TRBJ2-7,CASSSPTSGRYEQYF
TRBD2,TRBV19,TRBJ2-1,CASSETSGFFQEQFF
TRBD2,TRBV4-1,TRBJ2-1,CASSQALAGGQGNEQFF